The rows below give T cell receptor beta chains drawn from one sample of a study of cytomegalovirus exposure and HLA in healthy donors. The repertoire was sequenced with immunoSEQ multiplex PCR; TCRdb's copy has only in-frame clones and lacks some. The sample records roughly 120,000 clones, roughly 82% being singletons. The sample was PBMCs. The receptors stem from a male donor in good health and CMV-seropositive. Both conserved end residues are trimmed from each CDR3. The order of the fields is CDR3 protein, V gene, J gene.

CDR3aa: ASSLYPQVPAGEQY; v_gene: TRBV7-2; j_gene: .
CDR3aa: ASSSRGPSSYEQY; v_gene: TRBV13; j_gene: TRBJ2-7
CDR3aa: ASSPSGGETQY; v_gene: TRBV9; j_gene: TRBJ2-5
CDR3aa: ATSRGVTENENIQY; v_gene: TRBV15; j_gene: TRBJ2-4
CDR3aa: ASSSRLWRGNTGELF; v_gene: TRBV5-6; j_gene: TRBJ2-2
CDR3aa: ASSLFGMGGGETQY; v_gene: TRBV27; j_gene: TRBJ2-5
CDR3aa: ATSRDSPETQY; v_gene: TRBV15; j_gene: TRBJ2-5
CDR3aa: ATSREEAGEQF; v_gene: TRBV15; j_gene: TRBJ2-1
CDR3aa: ASSYPPGGGVGAF; v_gene: TRBV28; j_gene: TRBJ1-1
CDR3aa: ASSQRLAEYNEQF; v_gene: TRBV4-3; j_gene: TRBJ2-1
CDR3aa: ASSPPGSTLVGYT; v_gene: TRBV7-9; j_gene: TRBJ1-2
CDR3aa: ASSSLTVMYQETQY; v_gene: TRBV5-6; j_gene: TRBJ2-5